This T cell receptor (beta chain) was documented in a study of shared clonotypes between healthy human individuals. TCRdb's table, derived via immunoSEQ multiplex PCR, lists solely in-frame clones and lacks some. The sample has 1.5 million to 2.5 million clones, approximately 95% seen once. CDR1 is MNHEY and CDR2 is SMNVEV in the germline V gene (reference sequence). V lost 6 bases to trimming and J lost 5 bases, with 7 bases between them. This CDR3 is 11 amino acids long. Selected positively for CCR7 and CD45RO-negative, naive CD8 cells excluded terminally differentiated effector memory CD45RA+ cells.

Sequencing input: naive CD8+ T cells sorted from blood. This sequence joins TRBV27 and TRBJ2-5, with D unresolved. This clonotype was sampled from a man between 18 and 35 years old in good health. The CDR3 reads CASRTLETQYF. DNA of the CDR3: TGTGCCAGCAGGACATTGGAGACCCAGTACTTC.